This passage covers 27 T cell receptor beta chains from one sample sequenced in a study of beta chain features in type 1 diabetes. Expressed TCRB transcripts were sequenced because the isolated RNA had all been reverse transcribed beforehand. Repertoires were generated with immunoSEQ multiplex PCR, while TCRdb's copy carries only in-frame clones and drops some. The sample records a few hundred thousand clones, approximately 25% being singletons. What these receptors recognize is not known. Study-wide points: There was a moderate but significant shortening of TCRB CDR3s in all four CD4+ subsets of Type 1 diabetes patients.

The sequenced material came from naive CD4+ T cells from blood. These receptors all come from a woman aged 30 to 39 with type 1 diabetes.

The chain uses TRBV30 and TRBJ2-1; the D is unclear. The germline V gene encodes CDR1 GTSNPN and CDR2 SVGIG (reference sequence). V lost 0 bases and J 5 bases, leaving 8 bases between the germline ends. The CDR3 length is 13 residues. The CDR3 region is CAWSVLSDNEQFF. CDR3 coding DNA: TGTGCCTGGAGTGTACTCTCGGACAATGAGCAGTTCTTC.

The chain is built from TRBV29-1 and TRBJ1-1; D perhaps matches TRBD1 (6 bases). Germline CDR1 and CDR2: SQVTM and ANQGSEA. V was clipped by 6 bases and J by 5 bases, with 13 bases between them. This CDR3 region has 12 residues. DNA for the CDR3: TGCAGCGTCAGGCGGACAGAAACTGAAGCTTTCTTT. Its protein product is CSVRRTETEAFF.

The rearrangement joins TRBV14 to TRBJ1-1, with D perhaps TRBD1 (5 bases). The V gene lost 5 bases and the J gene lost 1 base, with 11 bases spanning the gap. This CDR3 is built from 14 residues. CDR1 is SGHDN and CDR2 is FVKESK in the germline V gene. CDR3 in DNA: TGTGCCAGCAGCGGAAGGAGGGGGAACACTGAAGCTTTCTTT. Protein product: CASSGRRGNTEAFF.

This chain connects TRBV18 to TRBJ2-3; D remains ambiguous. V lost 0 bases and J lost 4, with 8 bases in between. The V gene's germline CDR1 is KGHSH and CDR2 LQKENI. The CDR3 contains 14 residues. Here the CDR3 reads CASSPPNSPDTQYF. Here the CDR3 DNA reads TGTGCCAGCTCACCACCTAACAGCCCAGATACGCAGTATTTT.

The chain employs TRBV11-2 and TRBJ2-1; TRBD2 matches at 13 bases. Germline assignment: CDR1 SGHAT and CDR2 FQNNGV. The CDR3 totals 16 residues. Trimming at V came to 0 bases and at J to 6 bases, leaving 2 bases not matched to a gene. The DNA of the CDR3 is TGTGCCAGCAGCTTAGACCGACTAGCGGGAGGCAATGAGCAGTTCTTC. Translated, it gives CASSLDRLAGGNEQFF.

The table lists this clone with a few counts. The CDR3 bases are TGTGCCAGTACCGCGACAGGGGGGAGTCAGCCCCAGCATTTT. It yields the protein CASTATGGSQPQHF. V gene TRBV19 combines with J gene TRBJ1-5; 9 positions agree with TRBD1. Germline V gene data show CDR1 as LNHDA and CDR2 as SQIVND (reference sequence). V lost 7 bases, J lost 6 bases, and 7 bases stayed unmatched. The CDR3 sequence is 14 residues long. The variable domain in full, with the rest retrieved from reference TRBV19 and TRBJ1-5, is DGGITQSPKYLFRKEGQNVTLSCEQNLNHDAMYWYRQDPGQGLRLIYYSQIVNDFQKGDIAEGYSVSREKKESFPLTVTSAQKNPTAFYLCASTATGGSQPQHFGDGTRLSIL.

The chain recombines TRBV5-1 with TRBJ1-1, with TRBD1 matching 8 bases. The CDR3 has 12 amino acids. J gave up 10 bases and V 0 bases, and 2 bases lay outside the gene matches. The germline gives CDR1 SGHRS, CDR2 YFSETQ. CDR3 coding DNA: TGCGCCAGCAGCTTGGAGACAGGGGTAGCTTTCTTT. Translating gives CASSLETGVAFF.

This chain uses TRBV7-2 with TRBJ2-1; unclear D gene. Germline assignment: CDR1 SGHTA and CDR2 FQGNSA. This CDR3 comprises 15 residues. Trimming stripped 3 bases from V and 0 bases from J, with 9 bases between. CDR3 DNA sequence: TGTGCCAGCAGCTTTTCCGATAGCTCCTACAATGAGCAGTTCTTC. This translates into CASSFSDSSYNEQFF.

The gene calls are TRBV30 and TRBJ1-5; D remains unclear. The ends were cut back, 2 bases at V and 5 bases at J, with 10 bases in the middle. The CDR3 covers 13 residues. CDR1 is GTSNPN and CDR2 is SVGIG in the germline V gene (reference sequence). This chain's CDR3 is CAWSRIGDQPQHF. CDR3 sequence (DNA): TGTGCCTGGAGTCGGATCGGAGATCAGCCCCAGCATTTT.

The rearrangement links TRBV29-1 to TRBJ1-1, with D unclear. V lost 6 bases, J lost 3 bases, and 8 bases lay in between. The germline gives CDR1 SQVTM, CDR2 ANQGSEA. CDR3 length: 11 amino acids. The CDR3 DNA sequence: TGCAGCGTCTTATCTGACACTGAAGCTTTCTTT. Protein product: CSVLSDTEAFF.

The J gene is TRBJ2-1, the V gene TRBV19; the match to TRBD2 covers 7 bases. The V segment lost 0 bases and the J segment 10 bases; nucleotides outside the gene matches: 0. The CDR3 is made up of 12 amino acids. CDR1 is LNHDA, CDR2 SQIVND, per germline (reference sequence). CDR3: CASSIEGLEQFF. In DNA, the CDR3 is TGTGCCAGTAGTATAGAGGGACTAGAGCAGTTCTTC.

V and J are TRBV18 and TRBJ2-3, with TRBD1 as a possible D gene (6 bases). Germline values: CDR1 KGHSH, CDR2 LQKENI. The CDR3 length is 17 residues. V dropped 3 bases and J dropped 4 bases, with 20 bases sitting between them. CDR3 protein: CASSPVERGILPDTQYF. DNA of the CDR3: TGTGCCAGCTCACCCGTGGAGAGGGGGATTCTACCAGATACGCAGTATTTT.

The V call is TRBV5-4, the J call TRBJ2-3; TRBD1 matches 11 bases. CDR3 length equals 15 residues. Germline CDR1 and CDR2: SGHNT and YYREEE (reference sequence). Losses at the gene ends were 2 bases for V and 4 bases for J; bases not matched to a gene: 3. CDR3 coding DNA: TGTGCCAGCAGCTTCGGGGACAGGGGGTCAGATACGCAGTATTTT. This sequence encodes CASSFGDRGSDTQYF.

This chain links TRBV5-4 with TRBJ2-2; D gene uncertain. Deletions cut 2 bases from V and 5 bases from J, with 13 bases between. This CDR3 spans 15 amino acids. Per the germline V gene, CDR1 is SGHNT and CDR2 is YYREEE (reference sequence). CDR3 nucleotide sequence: TGTGCCAGCAGCTTTAGTTATTTCGGGACCGGGGAGCTGTTTTTT. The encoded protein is CASSFSYFGTGELFF. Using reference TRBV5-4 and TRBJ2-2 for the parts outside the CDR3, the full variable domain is ETGVTQSPTHLIKTRGQQVTLRCSSQSGHNTVSWYQQALGQGPQFIFQYYREEENGRGNFPPRFSGLQFPNYSSELNVNALELDDSALYLCASSFSYFGTGELFFGEGSRLTVL.

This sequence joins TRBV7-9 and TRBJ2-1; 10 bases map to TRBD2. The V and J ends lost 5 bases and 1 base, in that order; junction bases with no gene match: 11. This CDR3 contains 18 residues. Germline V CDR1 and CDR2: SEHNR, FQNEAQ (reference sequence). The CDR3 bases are TGTGCCAGCAGCCCAAGGACTAGCGGATCCTCTTCCTACAATGAGCAGTTCTTC. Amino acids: CASSPRTSGSSSYNEQFF.

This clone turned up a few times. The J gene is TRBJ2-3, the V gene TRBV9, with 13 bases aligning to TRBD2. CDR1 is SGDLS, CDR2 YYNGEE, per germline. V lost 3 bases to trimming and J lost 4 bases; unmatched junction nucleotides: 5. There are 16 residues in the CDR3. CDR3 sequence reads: CASSAGLAGVADTQYF. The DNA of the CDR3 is TGTGCCAGCAGCGCAGGACTAGCGGGAGTTGCAGATACGCAGTATTTT.

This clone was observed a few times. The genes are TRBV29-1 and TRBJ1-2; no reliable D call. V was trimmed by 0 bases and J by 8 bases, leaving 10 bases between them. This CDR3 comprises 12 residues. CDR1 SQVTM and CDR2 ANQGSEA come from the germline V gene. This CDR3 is CSVEEAAGGYTF. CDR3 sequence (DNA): TGCAGCGTTGAAGAAGCGGCAGGCGGCTACACCTTC.

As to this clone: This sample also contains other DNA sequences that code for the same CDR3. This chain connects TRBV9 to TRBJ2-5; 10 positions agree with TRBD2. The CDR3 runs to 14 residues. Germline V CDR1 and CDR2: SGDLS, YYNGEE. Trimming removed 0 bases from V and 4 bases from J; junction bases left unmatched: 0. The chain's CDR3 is CASSVGLAGETQYF. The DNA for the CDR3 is TGTGCCAGCAGCGTAGGACTAGCGGGAGAGACCCAGTACTTC.

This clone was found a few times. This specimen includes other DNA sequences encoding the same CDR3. The CDR3 nucleotides read TGTGCCACCAGCAGAGGACTCACTGAAGCTTTCTTT. This encodes CATSRGLTEAFF. The chain joins TRBV15 to TRBJ1-1; D gene uncertain. The V gene lost 1 base and the J gene lost 4 bases, with 4 bases spanning the gap. CDR3 size: 12 residues. Germline V lookup: CDR1 LNHNV, CDR2 YYDKDF (reference sequence).

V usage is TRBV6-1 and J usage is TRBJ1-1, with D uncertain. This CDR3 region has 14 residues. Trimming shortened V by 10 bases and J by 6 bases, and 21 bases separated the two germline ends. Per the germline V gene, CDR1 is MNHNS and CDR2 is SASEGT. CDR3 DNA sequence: TGTGCCACCTACGTCCAGAGAGGAGTCCCTGAAGCTTTCTTT. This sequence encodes CATYVQRGVPEAFF.

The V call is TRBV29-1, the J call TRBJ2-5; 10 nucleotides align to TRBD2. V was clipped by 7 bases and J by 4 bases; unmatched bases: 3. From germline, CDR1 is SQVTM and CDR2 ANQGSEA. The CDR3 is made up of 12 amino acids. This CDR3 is CSGRLAGETQYF. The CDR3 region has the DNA TGCAGCGGCCGACTAGCGGGAGAGACCCAGTACTTC. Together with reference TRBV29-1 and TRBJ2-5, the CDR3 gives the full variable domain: SAVISQKPSRDICQRGTSLTIQCQVDSQVTMMFWYRQQPGQSLTLIATANQGSEATYESGFVIDKFPISRPNLTFSTLTVSNMSPEDSSIYLCSGRLAGETQYFGPGTRLLVL.

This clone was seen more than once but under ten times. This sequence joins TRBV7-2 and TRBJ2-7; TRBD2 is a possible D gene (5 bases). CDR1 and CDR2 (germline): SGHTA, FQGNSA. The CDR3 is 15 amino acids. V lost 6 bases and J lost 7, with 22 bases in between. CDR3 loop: CASSLDYRSEREQYF. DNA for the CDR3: TGTGCCAGCAGTCTTGACTACCGTTCTGAGAGGGAGCAGTACTTC.

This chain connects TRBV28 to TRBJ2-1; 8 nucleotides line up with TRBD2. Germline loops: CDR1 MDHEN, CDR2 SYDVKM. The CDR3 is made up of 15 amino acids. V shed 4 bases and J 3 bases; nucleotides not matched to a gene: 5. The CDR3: CASSSSGSLYNEQFF. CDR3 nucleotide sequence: TGTGCCAGCAGTTCCAGCGGGAGTCTCTACAATGAGCAGTTCTTC.

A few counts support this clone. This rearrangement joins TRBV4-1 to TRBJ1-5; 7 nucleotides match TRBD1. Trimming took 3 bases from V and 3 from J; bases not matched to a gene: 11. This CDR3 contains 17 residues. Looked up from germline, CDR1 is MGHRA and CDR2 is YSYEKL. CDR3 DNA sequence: TGCGCCAGCAGCCAGGGGCCAACAGGGGTTGTCAATCAGCCCCAGCATTTT. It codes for CASSQGPTGVVNQPQHF.

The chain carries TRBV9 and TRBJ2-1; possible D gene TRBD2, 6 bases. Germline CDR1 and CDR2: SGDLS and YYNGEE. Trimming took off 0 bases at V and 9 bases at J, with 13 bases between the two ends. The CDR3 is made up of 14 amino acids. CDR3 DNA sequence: TGTGCCAGCAGCGTAGTTGGGGGAGGCACTGAGCAGTTCTTC. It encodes CASSVVGGGTEQFF.

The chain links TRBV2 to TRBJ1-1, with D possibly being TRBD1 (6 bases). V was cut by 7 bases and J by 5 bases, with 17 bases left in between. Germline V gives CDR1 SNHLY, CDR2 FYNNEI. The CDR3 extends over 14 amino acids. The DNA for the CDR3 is TGTGCCAGCATGCCGTGGGGGCTGGAAACTGAAGCTTTCTTT. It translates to CASMPWGLETEAFF.

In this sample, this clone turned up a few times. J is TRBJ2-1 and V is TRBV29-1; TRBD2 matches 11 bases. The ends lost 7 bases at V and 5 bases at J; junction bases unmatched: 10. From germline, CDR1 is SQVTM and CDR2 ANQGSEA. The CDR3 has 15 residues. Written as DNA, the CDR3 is TGCAGCGCCGCCCTAGCGGGAGGCCTTCACAATGAGCAGTTCTTC. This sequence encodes CSAALAGGLHNEQFF.